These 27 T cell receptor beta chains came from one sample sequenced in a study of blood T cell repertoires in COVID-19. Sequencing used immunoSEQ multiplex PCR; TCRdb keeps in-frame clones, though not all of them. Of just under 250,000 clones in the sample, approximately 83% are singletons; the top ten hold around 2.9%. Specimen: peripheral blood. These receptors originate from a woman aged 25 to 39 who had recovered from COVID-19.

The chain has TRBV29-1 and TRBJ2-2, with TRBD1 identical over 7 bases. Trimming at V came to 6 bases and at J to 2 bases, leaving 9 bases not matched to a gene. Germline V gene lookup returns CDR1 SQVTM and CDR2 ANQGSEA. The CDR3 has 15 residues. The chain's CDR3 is CSVPTGAANTGELFF. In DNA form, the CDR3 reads TGCAGCGTCCCAACAGGGGCCGCCAACACCGGGGAGCTGTTTTTT.

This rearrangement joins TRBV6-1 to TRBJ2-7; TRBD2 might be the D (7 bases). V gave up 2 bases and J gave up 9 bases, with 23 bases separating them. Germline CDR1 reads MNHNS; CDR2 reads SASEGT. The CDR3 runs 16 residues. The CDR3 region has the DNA TGTGCCAGCAGTGAAATCGACAGGACTAGTGGTCTAGGGCAGTACTTC. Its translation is CASSEIDRTSGLGQYF.

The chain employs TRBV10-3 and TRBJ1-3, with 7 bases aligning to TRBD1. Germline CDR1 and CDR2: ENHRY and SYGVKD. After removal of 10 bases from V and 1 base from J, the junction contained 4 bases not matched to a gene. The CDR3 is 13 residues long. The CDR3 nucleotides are TGTGCCACAAACAGGGGATCTGGAAACACCATATATTTT. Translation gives CATNRGSGNTIYF.

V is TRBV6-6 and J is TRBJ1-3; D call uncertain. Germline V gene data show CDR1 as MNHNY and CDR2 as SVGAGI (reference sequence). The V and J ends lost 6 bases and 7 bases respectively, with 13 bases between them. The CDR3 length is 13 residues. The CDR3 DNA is TGTGCCAGCAGGGAGGGTCCTCGGAACACCATATATTTT. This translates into CASREGPRNTIYF.

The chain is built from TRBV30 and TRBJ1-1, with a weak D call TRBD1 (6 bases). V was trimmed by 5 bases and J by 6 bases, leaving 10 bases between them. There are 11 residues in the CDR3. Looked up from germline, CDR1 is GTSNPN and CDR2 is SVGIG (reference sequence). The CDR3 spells CAWSGGAEAFF. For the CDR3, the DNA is TGTGCCTGGTCGGGGGGCGCTGAAGCTTTCTTT.

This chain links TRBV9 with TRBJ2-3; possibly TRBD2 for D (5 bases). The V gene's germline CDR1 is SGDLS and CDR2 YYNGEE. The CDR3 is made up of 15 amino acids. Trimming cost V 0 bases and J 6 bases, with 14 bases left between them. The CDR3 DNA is TGTGCCAGCAGCGTAGGGACGCTAGCAGCCGATACGCAGTATTTT. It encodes CASSVGTLAADTQYF.

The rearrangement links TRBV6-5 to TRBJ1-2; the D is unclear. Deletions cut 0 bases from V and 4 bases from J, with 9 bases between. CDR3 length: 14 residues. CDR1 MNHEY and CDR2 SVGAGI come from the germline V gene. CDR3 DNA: TGTGCCAGCAGTTACTCGCTCCGGAGCTATGGCTACACCTTC. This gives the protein CASSYSLRSYGYTF.

The CDR3 sequence is CASSVSGAEAFF. CDR3 DNA sequence: TGTGCCAGCAGTGTCTCGGGGGCTGAAGCTTTCTTT. The V and J genes are TRBV2 and TRBJ1-1; tentatively, D is TRBD1 (5 bases). The CDR3 has 12 residues. The V end lost 4 bases, the J end lost 6 bases, and 9 bases lay between the germline ends. CDR1 and CDR2 from the germline V gene are SNHLY and FYNNEI. The variable domain in full, with the rest retrieved from reference TRBV2 and TRBJ1-1, is EPEVTQTPSHQVTQMGQEVILRCVPISNHLYFYWYRQILGQKVEFLVSFYNNEISEKSEIFDDQFSVERPDGSNFTLKIRSTKLEDSAMYFCASSVSGAEAFFGQGTRLTVV.

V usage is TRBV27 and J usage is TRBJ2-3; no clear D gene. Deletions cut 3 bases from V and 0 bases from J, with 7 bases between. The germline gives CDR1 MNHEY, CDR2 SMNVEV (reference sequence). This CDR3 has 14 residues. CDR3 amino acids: CASSFETSTDTQYF. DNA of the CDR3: TGTGCCAGCAGTTTTGAGACTAGCACAGATACGCAGTATTTT.

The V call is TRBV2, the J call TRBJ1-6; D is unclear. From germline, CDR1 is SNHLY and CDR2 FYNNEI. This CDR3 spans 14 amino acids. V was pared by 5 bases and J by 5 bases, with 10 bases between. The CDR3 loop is CASSIGEDNSPLHF. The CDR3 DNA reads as TGTGCCAGCAGTATCGGGGAAGATAATTCACCCCTCCACTTT.

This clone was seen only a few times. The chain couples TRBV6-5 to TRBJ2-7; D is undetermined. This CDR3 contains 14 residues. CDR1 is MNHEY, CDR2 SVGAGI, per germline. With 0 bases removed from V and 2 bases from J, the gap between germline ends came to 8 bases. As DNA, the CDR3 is TGTGCCAGCAGTTACTCGCTGAGCGCCTACGAGCAGTACTTC. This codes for CASSYSLSAYEQYF.

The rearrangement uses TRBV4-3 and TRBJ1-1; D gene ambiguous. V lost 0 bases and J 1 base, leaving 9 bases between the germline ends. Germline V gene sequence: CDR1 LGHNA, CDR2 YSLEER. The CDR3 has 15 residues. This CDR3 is CASSQDQVTNTEAFF. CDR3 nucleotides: TGCGCCAGCAGCCAAGATCAGGTTACGAACACTGAAGCTTTCTTT.

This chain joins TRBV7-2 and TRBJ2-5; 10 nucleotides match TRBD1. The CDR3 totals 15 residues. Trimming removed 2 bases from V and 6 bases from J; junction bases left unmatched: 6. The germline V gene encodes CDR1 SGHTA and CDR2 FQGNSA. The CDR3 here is CASSLRTGGSQTQYF. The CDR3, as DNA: TGTGCCAGCAGCTTAAGGACAGGGGGTTCGCAGACCCAGTACTTC.

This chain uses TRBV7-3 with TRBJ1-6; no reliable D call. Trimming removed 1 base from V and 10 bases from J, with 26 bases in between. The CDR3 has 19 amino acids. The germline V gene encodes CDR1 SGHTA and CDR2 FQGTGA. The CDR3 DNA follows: TGTGCCAGCAGCTTAAAACCCCAAACGAAGCATAGTACCAACTCACCCCTCCACTTT. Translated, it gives CASSLKPQTKHSTNSPLHF.

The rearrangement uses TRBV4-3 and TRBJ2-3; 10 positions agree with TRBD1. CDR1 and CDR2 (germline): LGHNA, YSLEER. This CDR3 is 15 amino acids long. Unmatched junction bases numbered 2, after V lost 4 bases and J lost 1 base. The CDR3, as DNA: TGCGCCAGCAGCCCCGGGACAGGGGGCACAGATACGCAGTATTTT. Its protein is CASSPGTGGTDTQYF.

The CDR3, as DNA: TGTGCCAGCAGCCGGGACAGCTTAGCCTATGGCTACACCTTC. This gives the protein CASSRDSLAYGYTF. The J gene is TRBJ1-2, the V gene TRBV9; 7 bases match TRBD1. The ends lost 4 bases at V and 4 bases at J; junction bases unmatched: 7. The CDR3 sequence is 14 residues long. Germline loops: CDR1 SGDLS, CDR2 YYNGEE.

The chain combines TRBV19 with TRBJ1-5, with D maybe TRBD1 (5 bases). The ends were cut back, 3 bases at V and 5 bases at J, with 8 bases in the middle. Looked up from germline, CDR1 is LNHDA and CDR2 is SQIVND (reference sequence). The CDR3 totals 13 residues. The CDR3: CASSIWGDQPQHF. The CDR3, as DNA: TGTGCCAGTAGTATTTGGGGGGATCAGCCCCAGCATTTT.

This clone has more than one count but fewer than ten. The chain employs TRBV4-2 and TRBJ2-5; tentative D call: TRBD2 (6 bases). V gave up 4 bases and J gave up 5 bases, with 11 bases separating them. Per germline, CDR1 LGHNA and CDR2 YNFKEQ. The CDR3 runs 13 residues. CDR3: CASSRDLVETQYF. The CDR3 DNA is TGTGCCAGCAGCCGGGACTTGGTTGAGACCCAGTACTTC.

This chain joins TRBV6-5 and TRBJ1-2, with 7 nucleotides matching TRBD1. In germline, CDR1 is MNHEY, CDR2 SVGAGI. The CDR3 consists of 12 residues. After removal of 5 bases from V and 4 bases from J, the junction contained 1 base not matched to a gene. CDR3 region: CASSQGVYGYTF. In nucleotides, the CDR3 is TGTGCCAGCAGTCAGGGGGTCTATGGCTACACCTTC.

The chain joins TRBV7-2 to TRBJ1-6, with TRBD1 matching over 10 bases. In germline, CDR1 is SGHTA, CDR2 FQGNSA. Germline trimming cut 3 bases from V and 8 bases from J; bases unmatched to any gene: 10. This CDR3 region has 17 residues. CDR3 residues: CASSLFDRGTGDSPLHF. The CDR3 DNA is TGTGCCAGCAGCTTGTTTGACCGGGGGACAGGGGATTCACCCCTCCACTTT.

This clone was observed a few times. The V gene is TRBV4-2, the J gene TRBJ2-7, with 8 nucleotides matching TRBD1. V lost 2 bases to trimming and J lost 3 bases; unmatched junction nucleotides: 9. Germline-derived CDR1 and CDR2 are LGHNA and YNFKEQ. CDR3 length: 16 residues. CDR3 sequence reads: CASSQSSDRADYEQYF. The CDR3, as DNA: TGTGCCAGCAGCCAATCCTCGGACAGGGCGGACTACGAGCAGTACTTC.

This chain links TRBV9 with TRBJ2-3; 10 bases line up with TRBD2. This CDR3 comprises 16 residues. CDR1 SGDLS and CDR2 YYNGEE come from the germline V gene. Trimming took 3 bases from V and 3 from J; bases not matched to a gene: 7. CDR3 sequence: CASSGSGGAATDTQYF. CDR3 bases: TGTGCCAGCAGCGGAAGCGGGGGGGCGGCAACAGATACGCAGTATTTT. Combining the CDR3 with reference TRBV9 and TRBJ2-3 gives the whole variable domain DSGVTQTPKHLITATGQRVTLRCSPRSGDLSVYWYQQSLDQGLQFLIQYYNGEERAKGNILERFSAQQFPDLHSELNLSSLELGDSALYFCASSGSGGAATDTQYFGPGTRLTVL.

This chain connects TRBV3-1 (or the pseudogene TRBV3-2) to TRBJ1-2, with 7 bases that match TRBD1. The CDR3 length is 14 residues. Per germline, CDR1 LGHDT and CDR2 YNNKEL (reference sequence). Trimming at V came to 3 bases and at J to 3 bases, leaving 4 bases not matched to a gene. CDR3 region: CASSHRDRDYGYTF. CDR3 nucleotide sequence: TGTGCCAGCAGCCACCGGGACAGAGACTATGGCTACACCTTC.

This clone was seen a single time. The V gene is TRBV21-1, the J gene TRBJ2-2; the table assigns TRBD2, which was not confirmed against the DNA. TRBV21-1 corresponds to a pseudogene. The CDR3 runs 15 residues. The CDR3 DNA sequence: TGTGCCAGCAGAACAAAGCGGGTGAACACCGGGGAGCTGTTTTTT. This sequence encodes CASRTKRVNTGELFF.

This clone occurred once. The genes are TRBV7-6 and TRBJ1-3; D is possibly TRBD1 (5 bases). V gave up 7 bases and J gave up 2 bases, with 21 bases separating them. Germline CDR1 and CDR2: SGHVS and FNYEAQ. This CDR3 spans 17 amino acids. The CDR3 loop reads CASTLGAGGGAGNTIYF. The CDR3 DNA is TGTGCCAGCACATTAGGTGCGGGGGGGGGAGCTGGAAACACCATATATTTT.

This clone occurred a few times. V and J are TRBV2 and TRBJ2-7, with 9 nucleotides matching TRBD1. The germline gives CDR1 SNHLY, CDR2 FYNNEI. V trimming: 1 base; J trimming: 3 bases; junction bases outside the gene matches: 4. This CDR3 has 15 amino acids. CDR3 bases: TGTGCCAGCAGTGAAGGGGGACAGGGTTACTACGAGCAGTACTTC. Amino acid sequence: CASSEGGQGYYEQYF.

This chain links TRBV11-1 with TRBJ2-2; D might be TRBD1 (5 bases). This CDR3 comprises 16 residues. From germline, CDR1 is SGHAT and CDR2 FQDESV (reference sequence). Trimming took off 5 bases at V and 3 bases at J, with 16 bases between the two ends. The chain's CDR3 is CASSPIPGFHTGELFF. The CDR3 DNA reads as TGTGCCAGCAGCCCCATCCCAGGGTTTCACACCGGGGAGCTGTTTTTT.